The 31 T cell receptor beta chains given below trace back to one sample, sequenced in a study of CD8+ T cells in alopecia areata. Noted treatment: oral pan-JAK inhibitor, 5-10 mg twice daily. RNA extraction was followed by reverse transcription into cDNA, which acted as the sequencing template. Measured with immunoSEQ multiplex PCR; TCRdb has only the in-frame clones, and not every one. The sample includes about 120,000 clones, less than 75% of them seen just once. Sequencing used CD8+ T cells sorted from blood, obtained at week 4, from a patient treated with tofacitinib. These receptor sequences come from a human donor with alopecia areata.

The CDR3, as DNA: TGTGCCAGCAGCTTAGCTAGCGGGGATACGCAGTATTTT. It translates to CASSLASGDTQYF. This chain uses TRBV7-9 with TRBJ2-3; 7 bases line up with TRBD2. V was pared by 0 bases and J by 6 bases, with 0 bases of the junction left unmatched. This CDR3 is built from 13 residues. Germline V gene sequence: CDR1 SEHNR, CDR2 FQNEAQ (reference sequence).

The V and J genes are TRBV30 and TRBJ1-2; D not certain. Germline CDR1 and CDR2: GTSNPN and SVGIG (reference sequence). The length of the CDR3 is 13 residues. V was shortened by 1 base and J by 8 bases, with 14 bases between the two germline ends. CDR3 DNA: TGTGCCTGGAGTGGCGGACTCGGTGGAGGCTACACCTTC. This gives the protein CAWSGGLGGGYTF.

Notes on this clone: Other DNA sequences within the sample encode an identical CDR3. The chain joins TRBV27 to TRBJ1-5; no clear D. Germline V gene data show CDR1 as MNHEY and CDR2 as SMNVEV (reference sequence). Between the trimmed V and J ends, which lost 0 bases and 2 bases, there was a span of 2 bases. The CDR3 is 13 residues long. In DNA, the CDR3 is TGTGCCAGCAGTTTATCGGGCAATCAGCCCCAGCATTTT. This gives the protein CASSLSGNQPQHF.

This sequence joins TRBV7-9 and TRBJ2-5; 10 positions match TRBD1. CDR1 is SEHNR, CDR2 FQNEAQ, per germline (reference sequence). V shed 4 bases and J 4 bases; nucleotides not matched to a gene: 3. The length of the CDR3 is 14 residues. The CDR3 protein is CASSSRDRGETQYF. CDR3 nucleotides: TGTGCCAGCAGCTCCCGGGACAGGGGAGAGACCCAGTACTTC.

This chain links TRBV11-2 with TRBJ2-5, with a tentative D call TRBD2 (5 bases). The germline V gene has CDR1 SGHAT and CDR2 FQNNGV. CDR3 length equals 15 residues. V was pared by 3 bases and J by 1 base, with 12 bases between. CDR3 sequence (DNA): TGTGCCAGCAGCTTTACGGAACTAGGCCAAGAGACCCAGTACTTC. Translation: CASSFTELGQETQYF.

The chain uses TRBV30 and TRBJ1-2, with D uncertain. The length of the CDR3 is 12 residues. CDR1 and CDR2 (germline): GTSNPN, SVGIG (reference sequence). Trimming shortened V by 4 bases and J by 11 bases, and 17 bases separated the two germline ends. The CDR3 DNA reads TGTGCCTGGATTGTACCGCCGGTCGGATACACCTTC. It codes for CAWIVPPVGYTF.

This rearrangement joins TRBV7-2 to TRBJ2-1; D is undetermined. The ends were cut back, 3 bases at V and 5 bases at J, with 20 bases in the middle. The CDR3 extends over 17 amino acids. Germline V gene data show CDR1 as SGHTA and CDR2 as FQGNSA. The CDR3 sequence is CASSFEAGGDVHNEQFF. The DNA for the CDR3 is TGTGCCAGCAGCTTTGAAGCAGGCGGAGACGTCCACAATGAGCAGTTCTTC.

The chain employs TRBV29-1 and TRBJ1-2; possibly TRBD1 for D (6 bases). Looked up from germline, CDR1 is SQVTM and CDR2 is ANQGSEA. The CDR3 is 14 amino acids. V lost 6 bases and J 0 bases, leaving 14 bases between the germline ends. The CDR3 bases are TGCAGCGTAAAACAGGGCCCCTCTAACTATGGCTACACCTTC. Translated, it gives CSVKQGPSNYGYTF. The complete variable domain, with remaining parts taken from reference TRBV29-1 and TRBJ1-2, reads SAVISQKPSRDICQRGTSLTIQCQVDSQVTMMFWYRQQPGQSLTLIATANQGSEATYESGFVIDKFPISRPNLTFSTLTVSNMSPEDSSIYLCSVKQGPSNYGYTFGSGTRLTVV.

This chain links TRBV15 with TRBJ1-4; the D gene is possibly TRBD1 (5 bases). The germline V gene encodes CDR1 LNHNV and CDR2 YYDKDF (reference sequence). V shed 3 bases and J shed 5 bases, with 10 bases lying between them. CDR3 length: 14 amino acids. The CDR3 sequence: CATSSRAANEKLFF. CDR3 nucleotide sequence: TGTGCCACCAGCAGCAGGGCAGCAAATGAAAAACTGTTTTTT.

CDR3 nucleotides: TGTGCCTGGAGTGAGGGGGTCTACGAGCAGTACTTC. Its translation: CAWSEGVYEQYF. The chain employs TRBV30 and TRBJ2-7; perhaps TRBD1 as D (6 bases). The V and J ends lost 1 base and 3 bases respectively, with 7 bases between them. Germline CDR1 is GTSNPN and CDR2 is SVGIG (reference sequence). CDR3 length: 12 amino acids.

The V and J genes are TRBV9 and TRBJ2-5, with D possibly TRBD1 on 6 matching bases. V was cut by 0 bases and J by 4 bases, with 19 bases left in between. The CDR3 runs to 17 residues. Germline CDR1 and CDR2: SGDLS and YYNGEE. CDR3 in DNA: TGTGCCAGCAGCGTAGCTACGGCGGCAGGGGCCCCAGAGACCCAGTACTTC. It is translated as CASSVATAAGAPETQYF.

The CDR3 spells CASSLGGRWNTEAFF. CDR3 bases: TGTGCCAGCAGTTTAGGAGGCCGATGGAACACTGAAGCTTTCTTT. V usage is TRBV27 and J usage is TRBJ1-1; D remains ambiguous. Per the germline V gene, CDR1 is MNHEY and CDR2 is SMNVEV (reference sequence). The CDR3 contains 15 residues. Trimming pared 2 bases from V and 1 base from J, leaving 11 bases between.

This CDR3 is CSVEDWQERSGNTIYF. Written as DNA, the CDR3 is TGCAGCGTTGAAGATTGGCAGGAGCGCTCTGGAAACACCATATATTTT. The chain combines TRBV29-1 with TRBJ1-3; D not resolved. Between the trimmed V and J ends, which lost 0 bases and 0 bases, there was a span of 12 bases. This CDR3 is 16 amino acids long. Germline V gives CDR1 SQVTM, CDR2 ANQGSEA.

This chain connects TRBV29-1 to TRBJ2-5, with a tentative D call TRBD1 (6 bases). The V and J ends lost 6 bases and 4 bases respectively, with 21 bases between them. Germline loops: CDR1 SQVTM, CDR2 ANQGSEA. The CDR3 runs to 15 residues. The CDR3 spells CSVRNLTGFGETQYF. The CDR3 DNA follows: TGCAGCGTGAGAAATCTTACAGGGTTCGGAGAGACCCAGTACTTC. The full variable domain, completed using reference TRBV29-1 and TRBJ2-5, is SAVISQKPSRDICQRGTSLTIQCQVDSQVTMMFWYRQQPGQSLTLIATANQGSEATYESGFVIDKFPISRPNLTFSTLTVSNMSPEDSSIYLCSVRNLTGFGETQYFGPGTRLLVL.

The gene calls are TRBV29-1 and TRBJ2-7; D may be TRBD1 or TRBD2 (6 bases each). Trimming left V 8 bases short and J 4 bases short, with 18 bases between. CDR3 length: 13 amino acids. Germline V gene data show CDR1 as SQVTM and CDR2 as ANQGSEA. CDR3 in amino acids: CSIRGEGGYEQYF. The CDR3 DNA is TGCAGCATCAGGGGAGAGGGGGGATACGAGCAGTACTTC.

The rearrangement joins TRBV15 to TRBJ2-5; D is unresolved. This CDR3 comprises 12 residues. Germline values: CDR1 LNHNV, CDR2 YYDKDF (reference sequence). With 1 base removed from V and 1 base from J, the gap between germline ends came to 1 base. The CDR3 DNA is TGTGCCACCAGCAGAGCCCAAGAGACCCAGTACTTC. Protein sequence: CATSRAQETQYF.

This clone was detected a few times. The J gene is TRBJ1-2, the V gene TRBV29-1; 10 bases line up with TRBD1. V lost 4 bases and J lost 1; bases outside the gene matches: 3. The CDR3 loop spans 14 amino acids. Germline V gene data show CDR1 as SQVTM and CDR2 as ANQGSEA. CDR3 amino acids: CSVVGQGGNYGYTF. The CDR3 DNA sequence: TGCAGCGTTGTAGGACAGGGGGGTAACTATGGCTACACCTTC.

The J gene is TRBJ1-5, the V gene TRBV27; D is unclear. From germline, CDR1 is MNHEY and CDR2 SMNVEV (reference sequence). Trimming pared 4 bases from V and 0 bases from J, leaving 13 bases between. The length of the CDR3 is 16 residues. The CDR3 DNA is TGTGCCAGCAGTTATACGACGGGTGGTAGCAATCAGCCCCAGCATTTT. Its protein product is CASSYTTGGSNQPQHF.

This chain links TRBV7-8 with TRBJ1-4; TRBD1 is a possible D gene (5 bases). This CDR3 contains 15 residues. Germline V gives CDR1 SGHVS, CDR2 FQNEAQ. Between the trimmed V and J ends, which lost 1 base and 8 bases, there was a span of 14 bases. CDR3 sequence: CASSLVGTGGEKLFF. The DNA for the CDR3 is TGTGCCAGCAGCTTAGTGGGGACCGGTGGAGAAAAACTGTTTTTT.

This chain links TRBV29-1 with TRBJ2-5, with D perhaps matching TRBD2 (5 bases). CDR3 length: 15 amino acids. Germline V gene sequence: CDR1 SQVTM, CDR2 ANQGSEA. Trimming pared 2 bases from V and 2 bases from J, leaving 15 bases between. The CDR3 loop reads CSVELIRKRQETQYF. The CDR3 nucleotides are TGCAGCGTTGAACTCATCAGGAAGCGGCAAGAGACCCAGTACTTC.

The chain has TRBV10-3 and TRBJ2-7; no clear D gene. Germline values: CDR1 ENHRY, CDR2 SYGVKD. The CDR3 length is 13 residues. The V end lost 8 bases, the J end lost 0 bases, and 11 bases lay between the germline ends. The CDR3 nucleotides are TGTGCCATCGGGGATAGTACCTCCTACGAGCAGTACTTC. It encodes CAIGDSTSYEQYF.

The chain links TRBV27 to TRBJ2-7, with 8 nucleotides matching TRBD1. The CDR3 runs to 14 residues. Trimming removed 2 bases from V and 5 bases from J; junction bases left unmatched: 5. Germline V gene data show CDR1 as MNHEY and CDR2 as SMNVEV (reference sequence). CDR3 protein: CASSLTGGGHEQYF. In DNA form, the CDR3 reads TGTGCCAGCAGTTTAACAGGGGGAGGACACGAGCAGTACTTC.

This chain joins TRBV27 and TRBJ1-5; no clear D gene. V shed 2 bases and J shed 5 bases, with 7 bases lying between them. Germline V CDR1 and CDR2: MNHEY, SMNVEV (reference sequence). CDR3 size: 13 residues. In nucleotides, the CDR3 is TGTGCCAGCAGTTTAACAGAGTATCAGCCCCAGCATTTT. Protein product: CASSLTEYQPQHF.

V gene TRBV27 combines with J gene TRBJ2-3, with D possibly called TRBD1 or TRBD2 (6 bases each). The germline gives CDR1 MNHEY, CDR2 SMNVEV (reference sequence). This CDR3 region has 16 residues. The V end lost 8 bases, the J end lost 4 bases, and 22 bases lay between the germline ends. The CDR3 reads CASSLSEEGGADTQYF. The DNA of the CDR3 is TGTGCCAGCTCTTTGAGCGAGGAGGGGGGCGCAGATACGCAGTATTTT.

This clone has a handful of counts. This sequence joins TRBV27 and TRBJ1-5, with a weak D call TRBD1 (5 bases). Between the trimmed V and J ends, which lost 8 bases and 9 bases, there was a span of 8 bases. Germline-derived CDR1 and CDR2 are MNHEY and SMNVEV (reference sequence). The CDR3 has 10 residues. Here the CDR3 reads CASGDRPQHF. The CDR3 DNA reads as TGTGCCAGCGGAGACAGGCCCCAGCATTTT.

This clone has a handful of counts. Other DNA sequences in the sample encode the same CDR3. The chain links TRBV28 to TRBJ2-7; no reliable D call. Trimming removed 3 bases from V and 4 bases from J, with 4 bases in between. The CDR3 covers 11 residues. Germline CDR1 is MDHEN and CDR2 is SYDVKM. The DNA for the CDR3 is TGTGCCAGCAGTTTCTCTTACGAGCAGTACTTC. The encoded protein is CASSFSYEQYF.

J is TRBJ1-1 and V is TRBV30; 8 bases fit TRBD1. Germline V gene lookup returns CDR1 GTSNPN and CDR2 SVGIG (reference sequence). V was clipped by 0 bases and J by 1 base; unmatched bases: 4. The CDR3 has 15 amino acids. This chain's CDR3 is CAWSVPGTGNTEAFF. In DNA, the CDR3 is TGTGCCTGGAGTGTTCCCGGGACAGGGAACACTGAAGCTTTCTTT. The variable domain in full, with the rest retrieved from reference TRBV30 and TRBJ1-1, is SQTIHQWPATLVQPVGSPLSLECTVEGTSNPNLYWYRQAAGRGLQLLFYSVGIGQISSEVPQNLSASRPQDRQFILSSKKLLLSDSGFYLCAWSVPGTGNTEAFFGQGTRLTVV.

V and J are TRBV29-1 and TRBJ2-7; the D gene is possibly TRBD1 (6 bases). The CDR3 extends over 14 amino acids. The ends were cut back, 1 base at V and 6 bases at J, with 16 bases in the middle. In germline, CDR1 is SQVTM, CDR2 ANQGSEA. CDR3 region: CSVEVGGGRVEQYF. In nucleotides, the CDR3 is TGCAGCGTTGAAGTTGGGGGCGGACGGGTCGAGCAGTACTTC.

The CDR3 sequence: CASSLGRTGIGYGYTF. CDR3 sequence (DNA): TGTGCCAGCAGCTTAGGGCGTACGGGGATAGGCTATGGCTACACCTTC. V is TRBV13 and J is TRBJ1-2; D not certain. V lost 0 bases, J lost 4 bases, and 15 bases lay in between. Per the germline V gene, CDR1 is PRHDT and CDR2 is FYEKMQ (reference sequence). The CDR3 is made up of 16 amino acids.

The V call is TRBV29-1, the J call TRBJ2-3; D is ambiguous. The CDR3 extends over 10 amino acids. V was shortened by 5 bases and J by 4 bases, with 4 bases between the two germline ends. CDR1 and CDR2 from the germline V gene are SQVTM and ANQGSEA. The CDR3 DNA reads TGCAGCGTTAACCCAGATACGCAGTATTTT. Protein sequence: CSVNPDTQYF.

The chain couples TRBV27 to TRBJ1-6; TRBD1 is a possible D gene (5 bases). In germline, CDR1 is MNHEY, CDR2 SMNVEV (reference sequence). CDR3 length equals 14 residues. V was trimmed by 4 bases and J by 7 bases, leaving 11 bases between them. As DNA, the CDR3 is TGTGCCAGCAGTTCGGGGCTCGGCAATTCACCCCTCCACTTT. Translated, it gives CASSSGLGNSPLHF.